This T cell receptor beta chain came from a study of cytomegalovirus exposure and HLA in healthy donors. Whole-study findings and limits: Reports state that TCR beta sequences accurately predicted most subjects' HLA-A and HLA-B alleles. Later on, an analysis showed TCR association rates differing by HLA locus, with DRB1 the most and HLA-C the fewest. TCR beta V- and J-gene trimming, according to a later analysis, was linked to a missense DCLRE1C variant.

For this clone: Its cognate antigen is unknown.

The PCR used 60 Vbeta and 13 Jbeta primers. Profiling relied on immunoSEQ multiplex PCR, and the TCRdb table lists in-frame clones only, not all of them. The data contain about 73,000 clones, roughly two thirds of them seen just once; the ten biggest clones take up 6.5% to 7.5%. This CDR3 has 16 residues. The trim removed 4 bases at V and 2 bases at J, leaving 2 bases unmatched. Germline loops: CDR1 SGHTA, CDR2 FQGNSA. The chain carries TRBV7-2 and TRBJ2-1; 13 nucleotides align to TRBD2. The receptor was isolated from a woman aged 45-65 years in good health and CMV-seropositive. Sequencing input: PBMCs. In DNA form, the CDR3 reads TGTGCCAGCAGCTCGGGACTAGCGGGGACCTACAATGAGCAGTTCTTC. Amino acids: CASSSGLAGTYNEQFF. The complete variable domain, with remaining parts taken from reference TRBV7-2 and TRBJ2-1, reads GAGVSQSPSNKVTEKGKDVELRCDPISGHTALYWYRQSLGQGLEFLIYFQGNSAPDKSGLPSDRFSAERTGGSVSTLTIQRTQQEDSAVYLCASSSGLAGTYNEQFFGPGTRLTVL.